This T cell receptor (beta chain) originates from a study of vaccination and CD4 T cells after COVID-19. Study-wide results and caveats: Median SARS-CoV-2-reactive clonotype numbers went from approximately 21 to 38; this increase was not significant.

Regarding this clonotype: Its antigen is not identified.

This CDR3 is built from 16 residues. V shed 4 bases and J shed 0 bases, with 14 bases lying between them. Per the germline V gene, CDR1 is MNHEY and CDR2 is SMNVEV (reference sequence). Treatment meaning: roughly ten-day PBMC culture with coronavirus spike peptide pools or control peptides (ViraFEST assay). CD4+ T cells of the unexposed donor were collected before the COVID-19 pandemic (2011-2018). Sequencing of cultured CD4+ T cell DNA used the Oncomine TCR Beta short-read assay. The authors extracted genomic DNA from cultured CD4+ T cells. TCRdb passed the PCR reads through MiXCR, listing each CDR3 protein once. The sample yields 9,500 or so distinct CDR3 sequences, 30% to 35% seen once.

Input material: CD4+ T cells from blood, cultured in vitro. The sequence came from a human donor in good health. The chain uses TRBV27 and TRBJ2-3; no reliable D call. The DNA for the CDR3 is TGTGCCAGCAGTTCCCCCGAGTTTACCAGCACAGATACGCAGTATTTT. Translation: CASSSPEFTSTDTQYF.